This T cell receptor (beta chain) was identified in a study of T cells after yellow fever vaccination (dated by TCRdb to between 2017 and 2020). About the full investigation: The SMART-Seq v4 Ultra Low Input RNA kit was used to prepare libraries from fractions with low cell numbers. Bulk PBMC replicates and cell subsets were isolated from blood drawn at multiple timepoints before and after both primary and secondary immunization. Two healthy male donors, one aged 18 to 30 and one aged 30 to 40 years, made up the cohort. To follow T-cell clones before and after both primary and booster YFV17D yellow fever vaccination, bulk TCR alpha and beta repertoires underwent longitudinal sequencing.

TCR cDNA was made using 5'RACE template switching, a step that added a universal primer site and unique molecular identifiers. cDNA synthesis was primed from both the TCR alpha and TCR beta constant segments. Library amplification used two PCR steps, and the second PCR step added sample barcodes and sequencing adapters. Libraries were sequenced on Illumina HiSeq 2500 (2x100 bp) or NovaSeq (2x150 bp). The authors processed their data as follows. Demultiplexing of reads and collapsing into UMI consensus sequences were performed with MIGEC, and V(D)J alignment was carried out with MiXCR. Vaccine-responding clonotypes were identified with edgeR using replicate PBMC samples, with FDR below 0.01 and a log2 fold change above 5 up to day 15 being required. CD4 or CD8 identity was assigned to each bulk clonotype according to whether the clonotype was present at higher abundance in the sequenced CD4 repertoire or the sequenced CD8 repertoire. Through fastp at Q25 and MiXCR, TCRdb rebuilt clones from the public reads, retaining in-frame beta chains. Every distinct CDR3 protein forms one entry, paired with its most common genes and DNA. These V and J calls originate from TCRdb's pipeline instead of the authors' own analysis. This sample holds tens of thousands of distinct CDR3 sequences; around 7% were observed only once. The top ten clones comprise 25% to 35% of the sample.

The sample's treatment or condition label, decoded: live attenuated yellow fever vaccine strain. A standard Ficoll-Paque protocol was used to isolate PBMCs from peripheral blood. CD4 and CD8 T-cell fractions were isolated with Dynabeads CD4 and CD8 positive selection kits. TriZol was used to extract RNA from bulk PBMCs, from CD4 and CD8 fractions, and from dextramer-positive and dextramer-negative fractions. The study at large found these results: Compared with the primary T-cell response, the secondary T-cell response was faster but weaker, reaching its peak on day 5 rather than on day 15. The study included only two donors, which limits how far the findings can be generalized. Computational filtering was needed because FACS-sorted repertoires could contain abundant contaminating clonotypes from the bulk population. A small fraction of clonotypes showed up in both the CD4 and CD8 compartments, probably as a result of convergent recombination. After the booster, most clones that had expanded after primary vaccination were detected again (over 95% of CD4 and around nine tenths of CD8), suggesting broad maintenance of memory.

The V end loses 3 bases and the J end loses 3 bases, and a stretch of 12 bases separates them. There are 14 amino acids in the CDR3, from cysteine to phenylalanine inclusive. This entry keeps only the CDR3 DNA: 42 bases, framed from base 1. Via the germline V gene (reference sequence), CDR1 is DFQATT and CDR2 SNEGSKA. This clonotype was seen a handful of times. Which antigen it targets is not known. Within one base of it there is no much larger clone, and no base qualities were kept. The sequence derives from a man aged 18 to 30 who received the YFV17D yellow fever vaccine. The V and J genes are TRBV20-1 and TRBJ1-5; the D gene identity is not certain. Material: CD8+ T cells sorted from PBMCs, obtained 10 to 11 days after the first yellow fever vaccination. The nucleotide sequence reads TGCAGTGCTAGCCCCCCACAGATCAATCAGCCCCAGCATTTT. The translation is CSASPPQINQPQHF.